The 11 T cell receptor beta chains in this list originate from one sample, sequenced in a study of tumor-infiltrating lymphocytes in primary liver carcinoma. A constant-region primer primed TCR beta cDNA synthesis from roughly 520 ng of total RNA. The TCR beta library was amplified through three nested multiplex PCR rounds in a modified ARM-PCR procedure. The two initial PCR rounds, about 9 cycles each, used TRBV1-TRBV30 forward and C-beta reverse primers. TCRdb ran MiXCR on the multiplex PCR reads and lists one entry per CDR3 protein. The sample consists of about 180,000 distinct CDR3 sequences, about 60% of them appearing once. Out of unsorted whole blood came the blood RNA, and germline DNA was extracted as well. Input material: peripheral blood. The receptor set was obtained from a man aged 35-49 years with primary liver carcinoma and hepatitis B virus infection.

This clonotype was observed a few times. The CDR3 sequence is CASSEGSENEQFF. The CDR3 nucleotides read TGTGCCAGTAGTGAAGGTAGCGAGAATGAGCAGTTCTTC. V gene TRBV19 combines with J gene TRBJ2-1; the D gene is possibly TRBD2 (5 bases). Germline V gives CDR1 LNHDA, CDR2 SQIVND (reference sequence). Trimming took off 5 bases at V and 7 bases at J, with 12 bases between the two ends. This CDR3 spans 13 amino acids.

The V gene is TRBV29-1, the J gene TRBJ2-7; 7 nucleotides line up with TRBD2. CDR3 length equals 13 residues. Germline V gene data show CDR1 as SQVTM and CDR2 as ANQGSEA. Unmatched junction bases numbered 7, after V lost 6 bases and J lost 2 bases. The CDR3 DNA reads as TGCAGCGTCCTTACAGCGGGAACCTACGAGCAGTACTTC. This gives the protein CSVLTAGTYEQYF.

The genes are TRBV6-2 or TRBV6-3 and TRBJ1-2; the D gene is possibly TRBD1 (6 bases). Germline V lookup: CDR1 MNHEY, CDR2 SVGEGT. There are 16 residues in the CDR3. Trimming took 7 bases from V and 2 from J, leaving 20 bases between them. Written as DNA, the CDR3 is TGTGCCAGCAACTACGGGGACACTCATGGGAACTATGGCTACACCTTC. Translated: CASNYGDTHGNYGYTF.

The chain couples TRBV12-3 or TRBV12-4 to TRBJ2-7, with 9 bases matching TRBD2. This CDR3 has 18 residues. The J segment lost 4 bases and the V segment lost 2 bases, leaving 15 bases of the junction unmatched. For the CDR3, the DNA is TGTGCCAGCAGTTTAATCTCTAGCACCCACGCGGGAGGGTACGAGCAGTACTTC. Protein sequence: CASSLISSTHAGGYEQYF.

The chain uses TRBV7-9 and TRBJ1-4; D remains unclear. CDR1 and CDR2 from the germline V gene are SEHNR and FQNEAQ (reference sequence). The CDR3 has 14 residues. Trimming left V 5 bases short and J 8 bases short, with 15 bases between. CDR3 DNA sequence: TGTGCCAGCAGCCAAGGGCCCACGGGGGAAAAACTGTTTTTT. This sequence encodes CASSQGPTGEKLFF.

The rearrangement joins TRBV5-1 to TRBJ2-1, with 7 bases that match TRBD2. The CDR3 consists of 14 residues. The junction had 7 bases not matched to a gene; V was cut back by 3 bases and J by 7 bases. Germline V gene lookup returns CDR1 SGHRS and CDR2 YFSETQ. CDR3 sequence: CASSSQPSGNEQFF. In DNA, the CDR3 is TGCGCCAGCAGCTCACAACCTAGCGGAAATGAGCAGTTCTTC.

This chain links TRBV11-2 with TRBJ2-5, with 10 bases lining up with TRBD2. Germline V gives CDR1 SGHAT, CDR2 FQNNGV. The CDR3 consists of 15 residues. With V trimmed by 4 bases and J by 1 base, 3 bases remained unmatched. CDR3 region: CASSSIAGGQETQYF. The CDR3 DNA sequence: TGTGCCAGCAGCTCTATAGCGGGGGGCCAAGAGACCCAGTACTTC.

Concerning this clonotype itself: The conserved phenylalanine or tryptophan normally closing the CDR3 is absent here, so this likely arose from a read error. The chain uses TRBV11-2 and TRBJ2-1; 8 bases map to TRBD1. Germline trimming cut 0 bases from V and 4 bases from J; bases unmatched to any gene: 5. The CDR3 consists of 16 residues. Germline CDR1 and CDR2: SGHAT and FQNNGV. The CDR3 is CASSLDDRGEYNEQFH. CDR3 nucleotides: TGTGCCAGCAGCTTAGACGACAGGGGAGAATACAATGAGCAGTTCCAC.

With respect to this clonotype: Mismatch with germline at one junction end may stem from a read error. The CDR3 loop is CVSSFQGHSGASVLTF. CDR3 in DNA: TGTGTCAGCAGCTTCCAGGGCCACTCTGGGGCCAGCGTCCTGACTTTC. V and J are TRBV11-2 and TRBJ2-6; D perhaps matches TRBD1 (5 bases). CDR3 length equals 16 residues. Per germline, CDR1 SGHAT and CDR2 FQNNGV.

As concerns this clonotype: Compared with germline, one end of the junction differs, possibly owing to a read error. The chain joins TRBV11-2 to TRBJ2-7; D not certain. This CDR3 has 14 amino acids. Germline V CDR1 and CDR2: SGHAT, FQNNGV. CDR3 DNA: TGCTCCGGCAACTTAACCGACGGAGCCTACGAGCAGTACTTC. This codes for CSGNLTDGAYEQYF.

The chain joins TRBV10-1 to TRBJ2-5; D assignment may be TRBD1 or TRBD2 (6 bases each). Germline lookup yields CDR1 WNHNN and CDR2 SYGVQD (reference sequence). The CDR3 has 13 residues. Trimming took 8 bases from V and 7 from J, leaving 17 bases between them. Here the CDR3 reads CASHPVGGGTQYF. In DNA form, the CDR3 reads TGCGCCAGCCACCCTGTCGGGGGCGGGACCCAGTACTTC.